Following are 23 T cell receptor beta chains from one sample sequenced in a study of T cells in tuberculosis. The data were produced by immunoSEQ multiplex PCR, yet TCRdb's version contains in-frame clones alone and is incomplete. The repertoire holds more than 70,000 clones, with around 90% as singletons. Thawed, overnight-rested PBMC were stained with GMM-loaded CD1B tetramer, viability dye and anti-CD3, then sorted. CD1B tetramers were loaded with Rhodococcus equi-derived C32 glucose monomycolate. Sequencing was performed on CD1b-GMM tetramer-negative cells sorted from PBMCs. Receptor source: an adult woman with latent tuberculosis.

The gene calls are TRBV5-1 and TRBJ1-4, with 8 bases lining up with TRBD1. With 2 bases clipped from V and 0 bases from J, the junction kept 3 bases outside the gene matches. Germline CDR1 reads SGHRS; CDR2 reads YFSETQ. The CDR3 is 16 amino acids. CDR3 nucleotides: TGCGCCAGCAGCTTCGGGGACAGGTCAACTAATGAAAAACTGTTTTTT. Its translation: CASSFGDRSTNEKLFF.

This chain links TRBV14 with TRBJ1-6, with D hard to call. Trimming stripped 3 bases from V and 6 bases from J, with 9 bases between. The germline V gene has CDR1 SGHDN and CDR2 FVKESK. The CDR3 has 14 residues. The CDR3 bases are TGTGCCAGCAGCCACGGGAAATTTAATTCACCCCTCCACTTT. Translated: CASSHGKFNSPLHF.

CDR3 coding DNA: TGTGCCAGCAGCGGGACAGGCTATAGCAATCAGCCCCAGCATTTT. Translated, it gives CASSGTGYSNQPQHF. J is TRBJ1-5 and V is TRBV2; 8 nucleotides line up with TRBD1. There are 15 residues in the CDR3. Losses at the gene ends were 6 bases for V and 0 bases for J; bases not matched to a gene: 4. In germline, CDR1 is SNHLY, CDR2 FYNNEI. The full variable domain, completed using reference TRBV2 and TRBJ1-5, is EPEVTQTPSHQVTQMGQEVILRCVPISNHLYFYWYRQILGQKVEFLVSFYNNEISEKSEIFDDQFSVERPDGSNFTLKIRSTKLEDSAMYFCASSGTGYSNQPQHFGDGTRLSIL.

This clone was recorded once. This sequence joins TRBV6-1 and TRBJ2-5, with 14 bases matching TRBD2. Germline CDR1 and CDR2: MNHNS and SASEGT. The CDR3 runs 16 residues. With 4 bases clipped from V and 4 bases from J, the junction kept 5 bases outside the gene matches. CDR3 sequence reads: CASSGLAGGRGETQYF. The DNA of the CDR3 is TGTGCCAGCAGTGGACTAGCGGGGGGGCGGGGAGAGACCCAGTACTTC.

The J gene is TRBJ1-1, the V gene TRBV14, with 9 bases identical to TRBD1. The germline V gene encodes CDR1 SGHDN and CDR2 FVKESK. The V and J ends lost 3 bases and 5 bases, in that order; junction bases with no gene match: 7. The CDR3 has 15 residues. CDR3 sequence (DNA): TGTGCCAGCAGCCACCGGGACAGGGCTTTGACTGAAGCTTTCTTT. It encodes CASSHRDRALTEAFF.

The rearrangement uses TRBV19 and TRBJ1-2; 8 nucleotides agree with TRBD1. V gave up 3 bases and J gave up 7 bases; unmatched junction bases: 4. The germline V gene encodes CDR1 LNHDA and CDR2 SQIVND (reference sequence). The CDR3 extends over 13 amino acids. The CDR3 loop is CASSMTGVGGYTF. CDR3 DNA sequence: TGTGCCAGTAGTATGACAGGGGTCGGTGGCTACACCTTC.

J is TRBJ1-2 and V is TRBV2; 7 bases are shared with TRBD1. Per the germline V gene, CDR1 is SNHLY and CDR2 is FYNNEI. Trimming at V came to 11 bases and at J to 7 bases, leaving 13 bases not matched to a gene. CDR3 length equals 13 residues. CDR3 in amino acids: CAGRRDSGGGYTF. CDR3 sequence (DNA): TGTGCCGGGCGCCGGGACAGTGGGGGTGGCTACACCTTC.

V is TRBV21-1 and J is TRBJ2-3; no DNA check was done on the table's D call, TRBD2. TRBV21-1 is a listed pseudogene. CDR3 length: 16 residues. The CDR3 reads CASSKDGSGGTDTQYF. As DNA, the CDR3 is TGTGCCAGCAGCAAAGACGGTAGCGGGGGCACAGATACGCAGTATTTT.

The chain recombines TRBV4-1 with TRBJ2-4; D is perhaps TRBD1 (5 bases). V was clipped by 1 base and J by 1 base, with 11 bases between them. The CDR3 is 16 amino acids. The germline V gene encodes CDR1 MGHRA and CDR2 YSYEKL. The CDR3 spells CASSQVQGGAKNIQYF. DNA of the CDR3: TGCGCCAGCAGCCAAGTGCAGGGTGGGGCCAAAAACATTCAGTACTTC.

The chain employs TRBV28 and TRBJ2-3, with D hard to call. V lost 6 bases and J lost 6, with 19 bases in between. CDR3 length equals 15 residues. CDR1 is MDHEN and CDR2 is SYDVKM in the germline V gene. In DNA, the CDR3 is TGTGCCAGCAGCCCCATCAACGGGTTTCGGGATACGCAGTATTTT. Its translation is CASSPINGFRDTQYF.

The chain uses TRBV14 and TRBJ1-5; unclear D gene. Trimming shortened V by 3 bases and J by 5 bases, and 5 bases separated the two germline ends. CDR3 length: 12 amino acids. Germline CDR1 reads SGHDN; CDR2 reads FVKESK. For the CDR3, the DNA is TGTGCCAGCAGCCATGGAGATCAGCCCCAGCATTTT. Encoded protein: CASSHGDQPQHF.

The chain links TRBV15 to TRBJ2-1; 7 nucleotides match TRBD2. Per germline, CDR1 LNHNV and CDR2 YYDKDF (reference sequence). The CDR3 has 18 amino acids. Germline trimming cut 0 bases from V and 6 bases from J; bases unmatched to any gene: 14. The CDR3 loop reads CATSRDGGGGGWGNEQFF. The CDR3 nucleotides are TGTGCCACCAGCAGAGATGGAGGTGGGGGGGGATGGGGCAATGAGCAGTTCTTC.

This rearrangement joins TRBV4-2 to TRBJ2-5, with D possibly TRBD1 on 6 matching bases. The DNA end is a closer match to TRBJ2-7, so the J assignment may be wrong. Germline CDR1 and CDR2: LGHNA and YNFKEQ. The CDR3 sequence is 15 residues long. The CDR3 region has the DNA TGTGCCAGCAGCCAAGATAAAGGGACATACTACGAGCAGTACTTC. Residues: CASSQDKGTYYEQYF.

The chain joins TRBV5-4 to TRBJ2-5, with unresolved D. The J call may be in error: the DNA end matches TRBJ2-7 better. The CDR3 is made up of 15 amino acids. The germline CDR1 and CDR2 sequences are SGHNT and YYREEE (reference sequence). CDR3 bases: TGTGCCAGCAGCTTCCAGGCCACCGGTGGTTACGAGCAGTACTTC. Translated, it gives CASSFQATGGYEQYF.

V and J are TRBV6-1 and TRBJ1-6; possibly TRBD1 for D (5 bases). Trimming cost V 0 bases and J 0 bases, with 12 bases left between them. CDR1 and CDR2 (germline): MNHNS, SASEGT. CDR3 length: 18 residues. The CDR3 coding sequence is TGTGCCAGCAGTGAAGCTGGGGCGGGGAGCTCCTATAATTCACCCCTCCACTTT. Its translation is CASSEAGAGSSYNSPLHF.

In its sample, this clone was seen once. V gene TRBV7-6 combines with J gene TRBJ2-3; TRBD2 is a possible D gene (7 bases). CDR1 is SGHVS and CDR2 is FNYEAQ in the germline V gene. Trimming shortened V by 5 bases and J by 6 bases, and 9 bases separated the two germline ends. This CDR3 has 12 residues. CDR3 nucleotides: TGTGCCAGCAGCGCGGGGGCGGATACGCAGTATTTT. The encoded protein is CASSAGADTQYF. The full variable domain, in which reference TRBV7-6 and TRBJ2-3 provide the parts outside the CDR3, is GAGVSQSPRYKVTKRGQDVALRCDPISGHVSLYWYRQALGQGPEFLTYFNYEAQQDKSGLPNDRFSAERPEGSISTLTIQRTEQRDSAMYRCASSAGADTQYFGPGTRLTVL.

This clone has only one observation. The V call is TRBV6-6, the J call TRBJ2-5; D perhaps matches TRBD2 (6 bases). CDR3 length: 16 residues. The V gene's germline CDR1 is MNHNY and CDR2 SVGAGI (reference sequence). Deletions cut 2 bases from V and 1 base from J, with 14 bases between. The CDR3 sequence: CASSYVLGDSQETQYF. The CDR3, as DNA: TGTGCCAGCAGTTACGTGTTGGGGGACTCCCAAGAGACCCAGTACTTC.

The chain uses TRBV11-2 and TRBJ2-2; no clear D gene. Germline CDR1 and CDR2: SGHAT and FQNNGV. The CDR3 totals 14 residues. Trimming stripped 5 bases from V and 1 base from J, with 8 bases between. The CDR3 loop reads CASSPPKNTGELFF. CDR3 sequence (DNA): TGTGCCAGCAGCCCACCTAAGAACACCGGGGAGCTGTTTTTT.

The gene calls are TRBV7-9 and TRBJ2-5; the match to TRBD2 covers 12 bases. V lost 2 bases to trimming and J lost 4 bases; unmatched junction nucleotides: 5. The CDR3 is made up of 16 amino acids. CDR1 and CDR2 from the germline V gene are SEHNR and FQNEAQ (reference sequence). CDR3 residues: CASSLQLAGGGETQYF. CDR3 bases: TGTGCCAGCAGCTTACAACTAGCGGGGGGAGGAGAGACCCAGTACTTC.

The chain has TRBV7-3 and TRBJ2-1; 12 nucleotides agree with TRBD2. The germline CDR1 and CDR2 sequences are SGHTA and FQGTGA. V lost 5 bases to trimming and J lost 1 base; unmatched junction nucleotides: 12. This CDR3 region has 19 residues. In DNA, the CDR3 is TGTGCCAGCAGCCCGGAGGGGGGGCTAGCGGGGGGGTCCTACAATGAGCAGTTCTTC. Its translation: CASSPEGGLAGGSYNEQFF.

The chain carries TRBV10-1 and TRBJ2-1; the match to TRBD2 covers 15 bases. Germline-derived CDR1 and CDR2 are WNHNN and SYGVQD (reference sequence). The J segment lost 1 base and the V segment lost 6 bases, leaving 7 bases of the junction unmatched. CDR3 length: 18 amino acids. This chain's CDR3 is CASRPGLAGGPSYNEQFF. DNA of the CDR3: TGCGCCAGCAGACCGGGACTAGCGGGGGGCCCATCCTACAATGAGCAGTTCTTC.

V and J are TRBV2 and TRBJ1-4; weak D call: TRBD1 (6 bases). Between the trimmed V and J ends, which lost 6 bases and 7 bases, there was a span of 12 bases. The germline CDR1 and CDR2 sequences are SNHLY and FYNNEI. This CDR3 spans 13 amino acids. Here the CDR3 reads CASSQGTFEKLFF. The DNA for the CDR3 is TGTGCCAGCAGCCAAGGGACATTTGAAAAACTGTTTTTT. The entire variable domain, with the rest obtained from reference TRBV2 and TRBJ1-4, is as follows: EPEVTQTPSHQVTQMGQEVILRCVPISNHLYFYWYRQILGQKVEFLVSFYNNEISEKSEIFDDQFSVERPDGSNFTLKIRSTKLEDSAMYFCASSQGTFEKLFFGSGTQLSVL.

The rearrangement joins TRBV28 to TRBJ1-1, with D hard to call. V was trimmed by 3 bases and J by 7 bases, leaving 9 bases between them. CDR3 size: 12 residues. Per the germline V gene, CDR1 is MDHEN and CDR2 is SYDVKM. Written as DNA, the CDR3 is TGTGCCAGCAGTTTGAGGTTGAATGAAGCTTTCTTT. Its protein product is CASSLRLNEAFF.